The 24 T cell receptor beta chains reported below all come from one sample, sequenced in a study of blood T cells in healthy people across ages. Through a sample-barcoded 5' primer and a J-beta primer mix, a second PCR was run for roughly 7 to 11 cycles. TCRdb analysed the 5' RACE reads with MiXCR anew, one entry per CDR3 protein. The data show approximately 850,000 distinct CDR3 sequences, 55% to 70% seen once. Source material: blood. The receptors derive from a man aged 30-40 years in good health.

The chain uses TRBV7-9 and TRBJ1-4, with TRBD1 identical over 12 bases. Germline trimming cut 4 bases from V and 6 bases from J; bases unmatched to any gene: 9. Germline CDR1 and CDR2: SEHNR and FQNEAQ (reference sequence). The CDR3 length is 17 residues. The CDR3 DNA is TGTGCCAGCAGCTCTGGGACAGGGGGCGCGACGGATGAAAAACTGTTTTTT. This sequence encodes CASSSGTGGATDEKLFF. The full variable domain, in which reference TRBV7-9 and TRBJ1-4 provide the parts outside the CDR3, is DTGVSQNPRHKITKRGQNVTFRCDPISEHNRLYWYRQTLGQGPEFLTYFQNEAQLEKSRLLSDRFSAERPKGSFSTLEIQRTEQGDSAMYLCASSSGTGGATDEKLFFGSGTQLSVL.

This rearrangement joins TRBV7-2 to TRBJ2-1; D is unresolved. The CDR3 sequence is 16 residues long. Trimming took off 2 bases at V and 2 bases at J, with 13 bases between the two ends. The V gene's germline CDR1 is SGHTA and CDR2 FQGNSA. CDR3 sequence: CASSLTSVLAYNEQFF. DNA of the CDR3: TGTGCCAGCAGCTTAACCTCGGTCCTGGCCTACAATGAGCAGTTCTTC.

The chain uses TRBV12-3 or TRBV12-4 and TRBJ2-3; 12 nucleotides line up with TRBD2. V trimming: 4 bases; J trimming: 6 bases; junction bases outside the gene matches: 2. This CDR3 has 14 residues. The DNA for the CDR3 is TGTGCCAGCAGTTGGACTAGCGGGGTGGATACGCAGTATTTT. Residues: CASSWTSGVDTQYF.

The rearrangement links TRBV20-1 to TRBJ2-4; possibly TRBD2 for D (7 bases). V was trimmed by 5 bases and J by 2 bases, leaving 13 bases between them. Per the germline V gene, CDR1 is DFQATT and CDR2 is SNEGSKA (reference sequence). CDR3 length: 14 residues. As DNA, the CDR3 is TGCAGTGCTTCGGCGGGGGCTTCCAAAAACATTCAGTACTTC. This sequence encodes CSASAGASKNIQYF.

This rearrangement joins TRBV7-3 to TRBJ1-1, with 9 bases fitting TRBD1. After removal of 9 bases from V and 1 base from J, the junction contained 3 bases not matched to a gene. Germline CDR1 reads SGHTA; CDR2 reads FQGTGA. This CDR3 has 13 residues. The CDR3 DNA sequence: TGTGCCAGTGGACAGGGGCCGAACACTGAAGCTTTCTTT. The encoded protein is CASGQGPNTEAFF.

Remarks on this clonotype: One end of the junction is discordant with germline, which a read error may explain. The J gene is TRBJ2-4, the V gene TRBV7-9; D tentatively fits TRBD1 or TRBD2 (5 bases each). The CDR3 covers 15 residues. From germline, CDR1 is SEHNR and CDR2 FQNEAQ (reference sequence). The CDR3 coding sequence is TGTACCAGCAGCCTACTCACAGGAGGAGGAGGCATTCAGTACTTC. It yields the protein CTSSLLTGGGGIQYF.

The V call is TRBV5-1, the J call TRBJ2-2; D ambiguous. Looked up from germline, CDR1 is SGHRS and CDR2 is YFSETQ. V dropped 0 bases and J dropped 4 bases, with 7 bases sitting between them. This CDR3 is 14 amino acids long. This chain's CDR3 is CASSLGRGTGELFF. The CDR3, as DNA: TGCGCCAGCAGCTTGGGTAGAGGCACCGGGGAGCTGTTTTTT.

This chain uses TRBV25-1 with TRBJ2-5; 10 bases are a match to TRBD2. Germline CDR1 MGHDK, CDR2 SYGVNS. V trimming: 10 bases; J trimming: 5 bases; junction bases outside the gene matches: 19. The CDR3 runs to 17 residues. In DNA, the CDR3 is TGTGCCATCCCGGGGGGGACCGCTAGCGGGAGTCGGGAGACCCAGTACTTC. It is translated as CAIPGGTASGSRETQYF.

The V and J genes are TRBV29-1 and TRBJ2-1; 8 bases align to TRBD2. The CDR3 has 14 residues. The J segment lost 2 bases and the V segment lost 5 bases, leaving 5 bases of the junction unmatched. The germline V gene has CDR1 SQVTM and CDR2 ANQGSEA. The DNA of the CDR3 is TGCAGCGTTAGCGGGAGTTCCACCTACAATGAGCAGTTCTTC. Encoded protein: CSVSGSSTYNEQFF.

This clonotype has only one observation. CDR3 loop: CASSQGLSNEQFF. In DNA, the CDR3 is TGCGCCAGCAGCCAAGGACTGTCCAATGAGCAGTTCTTC. The J gene is TRBJ2-1, the V gene TRBV4-3; D gene uncertain. The CDR3 is made up of 13 amino acids. Trimming took 1 base from V and 6 from J, leaving 7 bases between them. The germline CDR1 and CDR2 sequences are LGHNA and YSLEER.

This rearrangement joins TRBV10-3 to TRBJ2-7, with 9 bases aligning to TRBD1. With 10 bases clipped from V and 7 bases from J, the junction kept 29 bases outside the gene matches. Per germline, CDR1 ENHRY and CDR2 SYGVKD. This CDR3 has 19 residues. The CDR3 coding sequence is TGTGCCACCCGTCCGGGACAGGGAGGGGGTAAGCCCCGCTCATATGAGCAGTACTTC. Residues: CATRPGQGGGKPRSYEQYF.

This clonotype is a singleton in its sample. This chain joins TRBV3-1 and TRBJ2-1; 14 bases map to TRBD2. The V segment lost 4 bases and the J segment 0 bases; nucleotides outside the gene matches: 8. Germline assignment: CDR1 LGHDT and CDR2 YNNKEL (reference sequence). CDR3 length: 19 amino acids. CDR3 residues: CASSPRTSGRTSSYNEQFF. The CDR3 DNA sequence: TGTGCCAGCAGCCCTAGGACTAGCGGGAGGACGAGCTCCTACAATGAGCAGTTCTTC.

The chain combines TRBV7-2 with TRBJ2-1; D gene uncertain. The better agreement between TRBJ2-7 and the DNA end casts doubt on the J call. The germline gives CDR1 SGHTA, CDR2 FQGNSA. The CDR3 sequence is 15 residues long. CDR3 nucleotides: TGTGCCAGCAGCTCACGACGTCGCTCCTACAATGAGCAGTACTTC. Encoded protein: CASSSRRRSYNEQYF.

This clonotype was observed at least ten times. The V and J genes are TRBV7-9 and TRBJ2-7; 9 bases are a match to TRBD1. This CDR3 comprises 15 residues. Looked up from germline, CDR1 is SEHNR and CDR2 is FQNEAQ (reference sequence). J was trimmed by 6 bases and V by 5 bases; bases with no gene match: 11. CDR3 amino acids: CASSRTGDGRFEQYF. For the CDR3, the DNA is TGTGCCAGCAGCCGGACAGGGGACGGGAGGTTCGAGCAGTACTTC.

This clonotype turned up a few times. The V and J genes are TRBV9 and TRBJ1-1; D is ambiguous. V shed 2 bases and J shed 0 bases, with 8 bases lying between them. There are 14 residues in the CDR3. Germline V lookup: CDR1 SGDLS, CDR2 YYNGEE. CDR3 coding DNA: TGTGCCAGCAGCGTCGGCGGGATGAACACTGAAGCTTTCTTT. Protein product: CASSVGGMNTEAFF.

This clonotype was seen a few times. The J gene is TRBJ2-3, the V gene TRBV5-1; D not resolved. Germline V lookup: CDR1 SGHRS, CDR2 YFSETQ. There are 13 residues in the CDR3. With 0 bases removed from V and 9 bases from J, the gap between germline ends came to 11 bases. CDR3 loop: CASSLADVETQYF. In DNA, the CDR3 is TGCGCCAGCAGCTTGGCCGATGTGGAGACGCAGTATTTT. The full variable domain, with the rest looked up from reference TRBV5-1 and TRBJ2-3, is KAGVTQTPRYLIKTRGQQVTLSCSPISGHRSVSWYQQTPGQGLQFLFEYFSETQRNKGNFPGRFSGRQFSNSRSEMNVSTLELGDSALYLCASSLADVETQYFGPGTRLTVL.

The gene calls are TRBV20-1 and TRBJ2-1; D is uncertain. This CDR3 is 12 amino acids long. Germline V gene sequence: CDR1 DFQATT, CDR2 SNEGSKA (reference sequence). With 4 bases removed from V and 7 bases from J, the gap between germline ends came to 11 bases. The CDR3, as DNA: TGCAGTGCTATCCACAAGGAAAATGAGCAGTTCTTC. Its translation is CSAIHKENEQFF.

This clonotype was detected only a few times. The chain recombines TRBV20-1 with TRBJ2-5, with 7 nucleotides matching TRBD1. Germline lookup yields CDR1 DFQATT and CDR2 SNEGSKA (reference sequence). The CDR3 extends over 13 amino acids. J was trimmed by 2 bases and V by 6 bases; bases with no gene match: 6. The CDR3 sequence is CSASRTGQETQYF. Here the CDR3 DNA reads TGCAGTGCCAGCCGGACAGGTCAAGAGACCCAGTACTTC.

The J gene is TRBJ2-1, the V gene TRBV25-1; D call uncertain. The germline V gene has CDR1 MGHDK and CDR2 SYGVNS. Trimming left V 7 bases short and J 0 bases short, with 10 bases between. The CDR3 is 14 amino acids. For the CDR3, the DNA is TGTGCCAGCAACGATCCTCCCTCCTACAATGAGCAGTTCTTC. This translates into CASNDPPSYNEQFF.

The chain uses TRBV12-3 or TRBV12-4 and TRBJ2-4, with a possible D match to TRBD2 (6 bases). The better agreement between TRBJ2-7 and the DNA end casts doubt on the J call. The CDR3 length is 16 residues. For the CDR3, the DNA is TGTGCCAGCAGTCTGGCAGAGCGACTTTCGCGGGGCGAGCAGTACTTC. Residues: CASSLAERLSRGEQYF.

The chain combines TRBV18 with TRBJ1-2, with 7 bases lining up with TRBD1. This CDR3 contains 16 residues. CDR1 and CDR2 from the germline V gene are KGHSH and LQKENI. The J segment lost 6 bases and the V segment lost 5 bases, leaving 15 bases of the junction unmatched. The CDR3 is CASSSARDSQKHGYTF. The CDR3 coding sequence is TGTGCCAGCTCATCGGCGAGGGACAGTCAAAAGCATGGCTACACCTTC.

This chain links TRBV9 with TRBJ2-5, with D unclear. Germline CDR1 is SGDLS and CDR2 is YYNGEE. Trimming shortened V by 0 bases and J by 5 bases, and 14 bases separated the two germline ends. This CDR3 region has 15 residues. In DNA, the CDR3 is TGTGCCAGCAGCGTAGGTCTCAGCCGAAAGGAGACCCAGTACTTC. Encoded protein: CASSVGLSRKETQYF.

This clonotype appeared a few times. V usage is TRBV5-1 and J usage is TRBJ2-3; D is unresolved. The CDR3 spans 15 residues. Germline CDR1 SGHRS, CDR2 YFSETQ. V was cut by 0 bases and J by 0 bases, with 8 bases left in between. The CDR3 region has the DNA TGCGCCAGCAGCTTGGGGCTACAGAGCACAGATACGCAGTATTTT. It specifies CASSLGLQSTDTQYF. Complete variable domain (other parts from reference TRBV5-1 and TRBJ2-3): KAGVTQTPRYLIKTRGQQVTLSCSPISGHRSVSWYQQTPGQGLQFLFEYFSETQRNKGNFPGRFSGRQFSNSRSEMNVSTLELGDSALYLCASSLGLQSTDTQYFGPGTRLTVL.

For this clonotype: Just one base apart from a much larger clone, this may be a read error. CDR3 bases: TGCGCCAGCAGCTCCGGGGCTAGCGGGGGGGCCTCGGAGACCCAGTACTTC. This codes for CASSSGASGGASETQYF. This chain links TRBV5-1 with TRBJ2-5, with 12 bases aligning to TRBD2. Germline-derived CDR1 and CDR2 are SGHRS and YFSETQ. J lost 5 bases, V lost 3 bases, and 11 bases had no gene match. The CDR3 contains 17 residues. Full variable domain (outside the CDR3, taken from reference TRBV5-1 and TRBJ2-5): KAGVTQTPRYLIKTRGQQVTLSCSPISGHRSVSWYQQTPGQGLQFLFEYFSETQRNKGNFPGRFSGRQFSNSRSEMNVSTLELGDSALYLCASSSGASGGASETQYFGPGTRLLVL.